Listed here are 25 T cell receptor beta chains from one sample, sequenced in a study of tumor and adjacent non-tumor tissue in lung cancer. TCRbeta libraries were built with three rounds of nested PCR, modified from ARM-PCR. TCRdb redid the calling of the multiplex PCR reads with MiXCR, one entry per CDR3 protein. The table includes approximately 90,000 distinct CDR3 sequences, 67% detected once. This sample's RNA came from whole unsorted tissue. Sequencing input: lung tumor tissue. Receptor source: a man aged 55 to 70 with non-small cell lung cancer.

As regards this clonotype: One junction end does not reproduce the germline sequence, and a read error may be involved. The CDR3 bases are TGTGCCAGCAATCGCGGGGGGCTTAGCAATCGGCCCCAGCATTTT. It encodes CASNRGGLSNRPQHF. V gene TRBV6-2 or TRBV6-3 combines with J gene TRBJ1-5; the D gene is possibly TRBD1 (6 bases). This CDR3 has 15 residues. Germline assignment: CDR1 MNHEY and CDR2 SVGEGT.

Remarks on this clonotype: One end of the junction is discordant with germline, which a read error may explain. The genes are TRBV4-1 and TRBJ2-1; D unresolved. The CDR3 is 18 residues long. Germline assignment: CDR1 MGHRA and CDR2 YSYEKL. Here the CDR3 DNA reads TGCGCCAGCAGTCAAGCCGCATCCGTTTCCGTATCCTACAATGAGCAGTTCTTC. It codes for CASSQAASVSVSYNEQFF.

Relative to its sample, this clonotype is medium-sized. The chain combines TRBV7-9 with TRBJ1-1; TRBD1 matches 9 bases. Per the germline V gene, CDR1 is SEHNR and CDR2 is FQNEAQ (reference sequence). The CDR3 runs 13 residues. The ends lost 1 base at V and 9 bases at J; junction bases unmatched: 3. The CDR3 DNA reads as TGTGCCAGCAGCTTAGGAGGGACAGGGAAAGCTTTCTTT. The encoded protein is CASSLGGTGKAFF.

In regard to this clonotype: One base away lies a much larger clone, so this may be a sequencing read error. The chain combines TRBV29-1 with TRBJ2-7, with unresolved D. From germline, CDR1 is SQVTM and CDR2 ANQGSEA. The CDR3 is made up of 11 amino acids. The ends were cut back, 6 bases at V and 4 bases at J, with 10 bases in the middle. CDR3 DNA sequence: TGCAGCGTCGACATAGAGTACGAGCAGTACTTC. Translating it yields CSVDIEYEQYF.

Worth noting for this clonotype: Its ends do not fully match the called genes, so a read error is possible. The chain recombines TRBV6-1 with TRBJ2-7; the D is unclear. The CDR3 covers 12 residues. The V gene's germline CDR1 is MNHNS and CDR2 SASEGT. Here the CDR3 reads CASSNRSYEQYF. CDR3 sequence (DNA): TGTGCCAGTAGTAATCGGTCCTACGAACAGTACTTC.

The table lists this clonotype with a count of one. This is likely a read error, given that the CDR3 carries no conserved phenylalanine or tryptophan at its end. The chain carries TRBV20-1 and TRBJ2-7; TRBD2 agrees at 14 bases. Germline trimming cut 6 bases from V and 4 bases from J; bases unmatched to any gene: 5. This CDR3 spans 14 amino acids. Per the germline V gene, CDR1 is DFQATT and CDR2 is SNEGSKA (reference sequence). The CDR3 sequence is CSAPGLAGGYEQYS. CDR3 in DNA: TGCAGTGCCCCCGGACTAGCGGGGGGTTACGAGCAGTACTCA.

CDR3 protein: CASSPRTGSNVEQFF. CDR3 bases: TGTGCCAGCAGTCCCAGGACAGGTTCGAACGTTGAGCAGTTCTTC. The rearrangement links TRBV2 to TRBJ2-1; the match to TRBD1 covers 7 bases. V lost 5 bases, J lost 9 bases, and 13 bases stayed unmatched. The V gene's germline CDR1 is SNHLY and CDR2 FYNNEI. The CDR3 consists of 15 residues.

The CDR3 DNA sequence: TGTGCCAGCAGCTTAGGTCGGATGGGTGGCCCTGAGGGACAGTTCTTC. It codes for CASSLGRMGGPEGQFF. The V gene is TRBV7-9, the J gene TRBJ2-1, with D maybe TRBD2 (5 bases). The germline V gene has CDR1 SEHNR and CDR2 FQNEAQ (reference sequence). Between the trimmed V and J ends, which lost 1 base and 13 bases, there was a span of 23 bases. This CDR3 contains 16 residues.

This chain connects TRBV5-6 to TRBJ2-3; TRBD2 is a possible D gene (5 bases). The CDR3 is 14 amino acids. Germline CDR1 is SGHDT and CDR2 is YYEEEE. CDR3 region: CTNSLVGEVYTQYF. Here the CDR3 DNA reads TGTACCAACAGCTTGGTGGGAGAGGTATATACGCAGTATTTT.

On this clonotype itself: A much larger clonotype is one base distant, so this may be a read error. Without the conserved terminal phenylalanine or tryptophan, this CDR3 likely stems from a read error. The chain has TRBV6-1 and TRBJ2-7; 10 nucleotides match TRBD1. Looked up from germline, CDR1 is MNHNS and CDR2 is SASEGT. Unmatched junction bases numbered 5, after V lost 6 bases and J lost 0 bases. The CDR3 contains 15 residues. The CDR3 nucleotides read TGTGCCAGCAGGGACAGGGGGATCATCTCCTACGAGCAGTACCTC. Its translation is CASRDRGIISYEQYL.

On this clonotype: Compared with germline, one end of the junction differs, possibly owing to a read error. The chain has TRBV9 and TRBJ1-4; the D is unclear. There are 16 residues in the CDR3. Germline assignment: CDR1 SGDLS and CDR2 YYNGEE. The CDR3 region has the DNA TGTGCCAGCAGCGTAGGGGGAATGGGTTCTAATGAAAAACTGTCTTTT. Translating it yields CASSVGGMGSNEKLSF.

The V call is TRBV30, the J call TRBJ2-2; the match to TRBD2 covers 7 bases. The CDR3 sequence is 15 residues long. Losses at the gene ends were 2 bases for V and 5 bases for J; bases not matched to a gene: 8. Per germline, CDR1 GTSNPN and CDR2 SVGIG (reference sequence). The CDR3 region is CAWSSWGGRTGELFF. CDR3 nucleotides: TGTGCCTGGAGTTCTTGGGGGGGACGTACCGGGGAGCTGTTTTTT.

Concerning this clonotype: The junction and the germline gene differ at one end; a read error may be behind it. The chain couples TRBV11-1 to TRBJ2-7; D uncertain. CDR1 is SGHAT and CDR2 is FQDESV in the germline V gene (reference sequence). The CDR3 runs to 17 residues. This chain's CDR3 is CVSSPRLGGSGSYVQYF. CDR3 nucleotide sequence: TGTGTCAGCAGCCCCCGTCTGGGCGGATCCGGTTCCTACGTGCAGTACTTT. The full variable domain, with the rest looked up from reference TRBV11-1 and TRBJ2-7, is EAEVAQSPRYKITEKSQAVAFWCDPISGHATLYWYRQILGQGPELLVQFQDESVVDDSQLPKDRFSAERLKGVDSTLKIQPAELGDSAMYLCVSSPRLGGSGSYVQYFGPGTRLTVT.

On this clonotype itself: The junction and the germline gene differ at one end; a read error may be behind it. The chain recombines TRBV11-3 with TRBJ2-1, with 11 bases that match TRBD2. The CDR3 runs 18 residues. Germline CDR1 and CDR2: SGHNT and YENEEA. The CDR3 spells CATSLDLLAGEFYNEQFF. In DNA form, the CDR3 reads TGTGCCACCAGCTTGGATTTACTAGCGGGAGAGTTCTACAATGAGCAATTCTTC.

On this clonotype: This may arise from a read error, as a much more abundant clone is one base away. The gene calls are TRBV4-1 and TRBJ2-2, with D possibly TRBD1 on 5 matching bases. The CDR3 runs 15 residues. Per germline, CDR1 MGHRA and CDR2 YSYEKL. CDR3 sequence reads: CASSHPGSNTRELFF. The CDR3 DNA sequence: TGCGCCAGCAGCCATCCAGGGTCGAACACCCGGGAGCTGTTTTTT.

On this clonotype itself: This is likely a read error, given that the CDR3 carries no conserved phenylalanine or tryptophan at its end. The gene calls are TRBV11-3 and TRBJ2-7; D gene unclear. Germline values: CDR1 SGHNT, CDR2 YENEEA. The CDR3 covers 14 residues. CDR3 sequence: CDSNGRTDVYEQYL. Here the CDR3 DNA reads TGTGACAGCAACGGTCGGACGGATGTCTACGAGCAGTACTTA.

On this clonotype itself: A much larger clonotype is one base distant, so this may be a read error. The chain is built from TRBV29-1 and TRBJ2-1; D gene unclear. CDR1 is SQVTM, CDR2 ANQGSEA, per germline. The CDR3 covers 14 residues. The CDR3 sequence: CGVYRAGAYNEQFF. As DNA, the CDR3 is TGCGGCGTATATAGGGCAGGAGCCTACAATGAGCAGTTCTTC.

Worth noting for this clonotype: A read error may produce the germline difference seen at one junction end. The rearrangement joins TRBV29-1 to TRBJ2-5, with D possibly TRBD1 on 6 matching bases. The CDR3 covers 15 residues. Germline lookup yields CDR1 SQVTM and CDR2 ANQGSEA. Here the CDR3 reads CSVGKTGNDQGTQYF. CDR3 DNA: TGCAGCGTGGGGAAAACAGGGAATGACCAAGGGACCCAGTACTTC.

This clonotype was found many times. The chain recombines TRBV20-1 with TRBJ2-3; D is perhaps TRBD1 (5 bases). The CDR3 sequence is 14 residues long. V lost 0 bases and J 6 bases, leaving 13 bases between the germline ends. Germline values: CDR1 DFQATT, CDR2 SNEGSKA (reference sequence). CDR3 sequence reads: CSARDRSKGDTQYF. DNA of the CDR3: TGCAGTGCTAGAGACAGATCGAAGGGGGATACGCAGTATTTT.

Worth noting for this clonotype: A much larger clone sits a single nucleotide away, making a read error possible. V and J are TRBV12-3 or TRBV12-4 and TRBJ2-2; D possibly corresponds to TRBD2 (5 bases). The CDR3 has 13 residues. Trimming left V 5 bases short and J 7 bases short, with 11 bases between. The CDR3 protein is CASSHERSGELFF. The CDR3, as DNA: TGTGCCAGCAGTCATGAGCGGAGCGGGGAGCTGTTTTTT.

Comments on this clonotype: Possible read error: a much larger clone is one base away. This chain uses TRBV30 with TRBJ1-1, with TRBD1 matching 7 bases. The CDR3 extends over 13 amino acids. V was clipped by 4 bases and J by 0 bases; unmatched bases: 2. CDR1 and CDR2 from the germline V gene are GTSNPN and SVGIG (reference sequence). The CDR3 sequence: CAWMGQLNTEAFF. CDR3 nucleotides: TGTGCCTGGATGGGACAGCTGAACACTGAAGCTTTCTTT.

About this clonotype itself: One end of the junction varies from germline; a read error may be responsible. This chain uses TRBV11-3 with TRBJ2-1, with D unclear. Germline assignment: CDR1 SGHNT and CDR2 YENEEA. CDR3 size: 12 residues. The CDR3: CVSSLDYGMQFF. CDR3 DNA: TGTGTCAGCAGCTTAGATTACGGTATGCAATTCTTC.

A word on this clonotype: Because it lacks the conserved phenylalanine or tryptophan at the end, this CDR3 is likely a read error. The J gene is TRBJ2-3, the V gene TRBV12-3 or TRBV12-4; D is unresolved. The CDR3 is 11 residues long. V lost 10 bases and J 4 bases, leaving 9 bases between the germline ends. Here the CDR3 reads CANTKADTQYI. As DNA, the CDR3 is TGTGCCAACACCAAAGCAGATACGCAGTATATT.

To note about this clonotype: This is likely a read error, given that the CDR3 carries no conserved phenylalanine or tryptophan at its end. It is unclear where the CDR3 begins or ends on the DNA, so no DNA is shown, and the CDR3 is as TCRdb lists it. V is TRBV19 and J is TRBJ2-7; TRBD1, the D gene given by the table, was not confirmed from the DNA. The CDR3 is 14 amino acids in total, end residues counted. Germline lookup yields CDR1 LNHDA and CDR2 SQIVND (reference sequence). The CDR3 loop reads CATAPNSHHYELYI.

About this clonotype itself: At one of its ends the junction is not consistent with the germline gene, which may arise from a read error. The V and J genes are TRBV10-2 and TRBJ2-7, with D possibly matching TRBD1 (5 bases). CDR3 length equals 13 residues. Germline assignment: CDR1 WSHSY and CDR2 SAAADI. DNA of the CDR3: TGCGCCAGCAGCAACGGACATTACTACAAGCAGTACTTC. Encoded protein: CASSNGHYYKQYF.